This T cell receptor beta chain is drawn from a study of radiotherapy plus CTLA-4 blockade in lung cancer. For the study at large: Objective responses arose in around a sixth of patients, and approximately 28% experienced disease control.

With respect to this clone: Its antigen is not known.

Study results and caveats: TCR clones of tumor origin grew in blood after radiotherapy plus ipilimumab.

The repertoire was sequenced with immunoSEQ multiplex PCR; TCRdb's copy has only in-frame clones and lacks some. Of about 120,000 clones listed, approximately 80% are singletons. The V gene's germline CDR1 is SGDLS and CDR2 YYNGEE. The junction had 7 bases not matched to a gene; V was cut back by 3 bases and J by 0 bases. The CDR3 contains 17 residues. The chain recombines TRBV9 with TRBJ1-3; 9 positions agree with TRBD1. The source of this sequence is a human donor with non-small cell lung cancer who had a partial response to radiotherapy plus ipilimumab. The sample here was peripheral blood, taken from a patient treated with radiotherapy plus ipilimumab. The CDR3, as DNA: TGTGCCAGCAGCGGGACAGGGGCCCTACTCTCTGGAAACACCATATATTTT. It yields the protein CASSGTGALLSGNTIYF.